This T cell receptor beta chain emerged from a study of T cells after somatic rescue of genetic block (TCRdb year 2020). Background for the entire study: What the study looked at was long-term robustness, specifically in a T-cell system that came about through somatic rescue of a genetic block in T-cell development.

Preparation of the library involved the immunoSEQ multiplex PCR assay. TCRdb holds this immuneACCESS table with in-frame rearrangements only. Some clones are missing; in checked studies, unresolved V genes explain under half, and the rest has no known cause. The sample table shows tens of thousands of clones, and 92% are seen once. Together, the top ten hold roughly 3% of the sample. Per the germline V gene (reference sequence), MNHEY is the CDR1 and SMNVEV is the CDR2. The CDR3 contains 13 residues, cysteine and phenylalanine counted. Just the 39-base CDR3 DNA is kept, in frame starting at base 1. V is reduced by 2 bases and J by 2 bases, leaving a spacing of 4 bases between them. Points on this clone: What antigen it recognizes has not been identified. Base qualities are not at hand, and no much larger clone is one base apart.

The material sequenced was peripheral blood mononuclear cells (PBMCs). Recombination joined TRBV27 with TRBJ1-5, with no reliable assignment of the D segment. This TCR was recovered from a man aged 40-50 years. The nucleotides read TGTGCCAGCAGTTTAGTCCGCAATCAGCCCCAGCATTTT. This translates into CASSLVRNQPQHF.